A single sample is the source of the 20 T cell receptor beta chains below, sequenced in a study of control samples from healthy donors and cancer patients. Only in-frame clones appear in the TCRdb table, and some are missing; sequencing was by immunoSEQ multiplex PCR. The sample has about 140,000 clones, over 85% seen once. Material for sequencing was blood. The receptors originated from a man aged 25-40 years in good health.

CDR3 residues: CATSSPGTFEKLFF. The CDR3 DNA reads TGTGCCACCAGCAGTCCCGGGACATTTGAAAAACTGTTTTTT. The chain combines TRBV15 with TRBJ1-4, with a possible D match to TRBD1 (6 bases). Trimming pared 3 bases from V and 7 bases from J, leaving 12 bases between. Germline CDR1 reads LNHNV; CDR2 reads YYDKDF (reference sequence). This CDR3 has 14 residues.

The chain combines TRBV27 with TRBJ1-5; a weak D match, TRBD1 (5 bases). Trimming shortened V by 3 bases and J by 6 bases, and 15 bases separated the two germline ends. The V gene's germline CDR1 is MNHEY and CDR2 SMNVEV (reference sequence). This CDR3 has 15 residues. The chain's CDR3 is CASSFRGGFSQPQHF. CDR3 in DNA: TGTGCCAGCAGTTTCCGTGGGGGGTTTAGTCAGCCCCAGCATTTT.

This clone was found a few times. The rearrangement links TRBV5-5 to TRBJ1-2; 7 bases are shared with TRBD1. V was clipped by 1 base and J by 0 bases; unmatched bases: 3. Per the germline V gene, CDR1 is SGHKS and CDR2 is YYEKEE (reference sequence). CDR3 size: 15 residues. CDR3 protein: CASSLTGDANYGYTF. The DNA of the CDR3 is TGTGCCAGCAGCTTGACAGGGGACGCTAACTATGGCTACACCTTC.

J is TRBJ2-4 and V is TRBV29-1; 7 nucleotides line up with TRBD2. The CDR3 contains 16 residues. J was trimmed by 4 bases and V by 0 bases; bases with no gene match: 9. From germline, CDR1 is SQVTM and CDR2 ANQGSEA. For the CDR3, the DNA is TGCAGCGTTGAAGATCTTGGGGGAGGGCCTAAAAACATTCAGTACTTC. Its protein is CSVEDLGGGPKNIQYF.

The chain employs TRBV6-2 or TRBV6-3 and TRBJ2-3; perhaps TRBD1 as D (7 bases). In germline, CDR1 is MNHEY, CDR2 SVGEGT. The CDR3 length is 15 residues. V lost 6 bases to trimming and J lost 3 bases, with 16 bases between them. CDR3 nucleotides: TGTGCCAGCAGCGCGGGACAGTCTGAAACAGATACGCAGTATTTT. Translation gives CASSAGQSETDTQYF.

The V gene is TRBV27, the J gene TRBJ2-7, with D possibly TRBD1 on 6 matching bases. This CDR3 contains 14 residues. V was cut by 2 bases and J by 2 bases, with 10 bases left in between. Germline V lookup: CDR1 MNHEY, CDR2 SMNVEV (reference sequence). The chain's CDR3 is CASSLGQSTYEQYF. The CDR3 nucleotides are TGTGCCAGCAGTTTAGGACAGTCCACCTACGAGCAGTACTTC.

J is TRBJ1-1 and V is TRBV12-3 or TRBV12-4, with D hard to call. V was trimmed by 4 bases and J by 7 bases, leaving 13 bases between them. The CDR3 has 13 residues. This chain's CDR3 is CASSSRARSEAFF. The CDR3 coding sequence is TGTGCCAGCAGTTCTCGGGCACGGAGTGAAGCTTTCTTT.

The chain joins TRBV21-1 to TRBJ2-2; the table's D gene call, TRBD2, was not cross checked with the DNA. TRBV21-1 is given as a pseudogene. The length of the CDR3 is 17 residues. This CDR3 is CASSKDRASGRTGELFF. For the CDR3, the DNA is TGTGCCAGCAGCAAAGATCGGGCTAGCGGGAGGACCGGGGAGCTGTTTTTT.

This clone was seen just once. Written as DNA, the CDR3 is TGTGCCAGCAGTTGGGCGGGAGCGGGTTACGAGCAGTACTTC. Its protein is CASSWAGAGYEQYF. The chain has TRBV27 and TRBJ2-7, with 7 bases lining up with TRBD2. Germline-derived CDR1 and CDR2 are MNHEY and SMNVEV (reference sequence). Trimming removed 4 bases from V and 4 bases from J; junction bases left unmatched: 7. The CDR3 runs to 14 residues.

This chain joins TRBV30 and TRBJ1-1, with D possibly matching TRBD1 (6 bases). Germline CDR1 GTSNPN, CDR2 SVGIG (reference sequence). V was trimmed by 0 bases and J by 4 bases, leaving 12 bases between them. The CDR3 covers 14 residues. The CDR3 region is CAWSVGGFVTEAFF. CDR3 bases: TGTGCCTGGAGTGTTGGGGGCTTTGTCACTGAAGCTTTCTTT.

In its sample, this clone was seen a few times. The V call is TRBV6-5, the J call TRBJ1-6; no clear D gene. The CDR3 runs 15 residues. Trimming removed 8 bases at V and 6 bases at J, with 17 bases between. Germline lookup yields CDR1 MNHEY and CDR2 SVGAGI. CDR3 loop: CASLVGSEPNSPLHF. CDR3 nucleotides: TGTGCCAGCTTGGTCGGATCCGAGCCTAATTCACCCCTCCACTTT.

This clone was seen a handful of times. The V gene is TRBV7-9, the J gene TRBJ2-5; TRBD2 aligns across 12 bases. The CDR3 covers 18 residues. The germline V gene has CDR1 SEHNR and CDR2 FQNEAQ (reference sequence). The trim removed 4 bases at V and 4 bases at J, leaving 13 bases unmatched. In DNA form, the CDR3 reads TGTGCCAGCAGCTCAGGGTCAGCTAGCGGGAGGGCCAGAGAGACCCAGTACTTC. This encodes CASSSGSASGRARETQYF.

The gene calls are TRBV12-5 and TRBJ1-1; no definite D call. The CDR3 has 15 amino acids. V dropped 1 base and J dropped 5 bases, with 14 bases sitting between them. The germline V gene encodes CDR1 LGHNT and CDR2 FRNRAP. CDR3 coding DNA: TGTGCTAGTGGTTTGGGGTCTGCGGAGAGGACTGAAGCTTTCTTT. Translating it yields CASGLGSAERTEAFF.

This chain uses TRBV28 with TRBJ2-1; 15 bases line up with TRBD2. The V segment lost 1 base and the J segment 6 bases; nucleotides outside the gene matches: 10. Germline CDR1 is MDHEN and CDR2 is SYDVKM. CDR3 size: 19 residues. The CDR3 DNA sequence: TGTGCCAGCAGTTTATTTGGACTAGCGGGAGGGCCGTCTCGCAATGAGCAGTTCTTC. This codes for CASSLFGLAGGPSRNEQFF.

In its sample, this clone was seen once. The genes are TRBV12-3 or TRBV12-4 and TRBJ1-2; D call uncertain. Trimming shortened V by 2 bases and J by 5 bases, and 9 bases separated the two germline ends. The CDR3 has 13 residues. CDR3 protein: CASSLRAVYGYTF. DNA of the CDR3: TGTGCCAGCAGTTTAAGGGCCGTGTATGGCTACACCTTC.

The chain uses TRBV6-2 or TRBV6-3 and TRBJ2-5; TRBD1 might be the D (5 bases). The CDR3 extends over 14 amino acids. Trimming took off 1 base at V and 2 bases at J, with 8 bases between the two ends. Germline CDR1 is MNHEY and CDR2 is SVGEGT. The CDR3 is CASSYWTNQETQYF. In DNA form, the CDR3 reads TGTGCCAGCAGTTACTGGACAAATCAAGAGACCCAGTACTTC.

The chain combines TRBV15 with TRBJ2-1; 10 bases fit TRBD2. J gave up 2 bases and V 0 bases, and 1 base lay outside the gene matches. Germline loops: CDR1 LNHNV, CDR2 YYDKDF (reference sequence). This CDR3 has 16 amino acids. The CDR3 DNA follows: TGTGCCACCAGCAGAGATACTAGCGGGACCTACAATGAGCAGTTCTTC. Encoded protein: CATSRDTSGTYNEQFF.

The chain employs TRBV28 and TRBJ1-5; D gene ambiguous. Trimming took off 1 base at V and 7 bases at J, with 5 bases between the two ends. Germline-derived CDR1 and CDR2 are MDHEN and SYDVKM. The CDR3 has 12 residues. The CDR3 DNA reads as TGTGCCAGCAGTTTATTCCGGCAGCCCCAGCATTTT. Its translation is CASSLFRQPQHF.

The DNA for the CDR3 is TGTGCCAGCAGCAAAGCGGGGGGACTAGCGGAATGGTTATGCAATGAGCAGTTCTTC. It codes for CASSKAGGLAEWLCNEQFF. The chain links TRBV21-1 to TRBJ2-1; the tabulated D call, TRBD2, remains unverified against the DNA. TRBV21-1 is labeled a pseudogene. The CDR3 contains 19 residues.

The chain employs TRBV29-1 and TRBJ2-7; no reliable D call. From germline, CDR1 is SQVTM and CDR2 ANQGSEA. The CDR3 loop spans 13 amino acids. V shed 7 bases and J shed 2 bases, with 15 bases lying between them. CDR3 sequence reads: CSASGSSPYEQYF. The CDR3 region has the DNA TGCAGCGCCTCCGGGTCGTCCCCCTACGAGCAGTACTTC.